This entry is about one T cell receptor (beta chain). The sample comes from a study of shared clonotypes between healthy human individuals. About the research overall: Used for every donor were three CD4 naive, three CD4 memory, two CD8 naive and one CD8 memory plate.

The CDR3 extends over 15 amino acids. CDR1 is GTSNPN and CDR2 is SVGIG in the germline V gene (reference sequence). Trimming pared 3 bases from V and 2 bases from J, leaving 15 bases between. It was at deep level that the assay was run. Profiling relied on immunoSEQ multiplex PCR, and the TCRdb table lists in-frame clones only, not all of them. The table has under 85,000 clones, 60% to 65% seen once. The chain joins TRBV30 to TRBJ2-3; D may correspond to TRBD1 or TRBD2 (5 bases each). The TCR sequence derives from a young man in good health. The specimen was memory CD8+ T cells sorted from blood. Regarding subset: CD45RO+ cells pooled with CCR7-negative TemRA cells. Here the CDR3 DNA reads TGTGCCTGGAGCCCCGGGACCGGGAACACAGATACGCAGTATTTT. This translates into CAWSPGTGNTDTQYF. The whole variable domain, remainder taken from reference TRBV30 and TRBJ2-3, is SQTIHQWPATLVQPVGSPLSLECTVEGTSNPNLYWYRQAAGRGLQLLFYSVGIGQISSEVPQNLSASRPQDRQFILSSKKLLLSDSGFYLCAWSPGTGNTDTQYFGPGTRLTVL.